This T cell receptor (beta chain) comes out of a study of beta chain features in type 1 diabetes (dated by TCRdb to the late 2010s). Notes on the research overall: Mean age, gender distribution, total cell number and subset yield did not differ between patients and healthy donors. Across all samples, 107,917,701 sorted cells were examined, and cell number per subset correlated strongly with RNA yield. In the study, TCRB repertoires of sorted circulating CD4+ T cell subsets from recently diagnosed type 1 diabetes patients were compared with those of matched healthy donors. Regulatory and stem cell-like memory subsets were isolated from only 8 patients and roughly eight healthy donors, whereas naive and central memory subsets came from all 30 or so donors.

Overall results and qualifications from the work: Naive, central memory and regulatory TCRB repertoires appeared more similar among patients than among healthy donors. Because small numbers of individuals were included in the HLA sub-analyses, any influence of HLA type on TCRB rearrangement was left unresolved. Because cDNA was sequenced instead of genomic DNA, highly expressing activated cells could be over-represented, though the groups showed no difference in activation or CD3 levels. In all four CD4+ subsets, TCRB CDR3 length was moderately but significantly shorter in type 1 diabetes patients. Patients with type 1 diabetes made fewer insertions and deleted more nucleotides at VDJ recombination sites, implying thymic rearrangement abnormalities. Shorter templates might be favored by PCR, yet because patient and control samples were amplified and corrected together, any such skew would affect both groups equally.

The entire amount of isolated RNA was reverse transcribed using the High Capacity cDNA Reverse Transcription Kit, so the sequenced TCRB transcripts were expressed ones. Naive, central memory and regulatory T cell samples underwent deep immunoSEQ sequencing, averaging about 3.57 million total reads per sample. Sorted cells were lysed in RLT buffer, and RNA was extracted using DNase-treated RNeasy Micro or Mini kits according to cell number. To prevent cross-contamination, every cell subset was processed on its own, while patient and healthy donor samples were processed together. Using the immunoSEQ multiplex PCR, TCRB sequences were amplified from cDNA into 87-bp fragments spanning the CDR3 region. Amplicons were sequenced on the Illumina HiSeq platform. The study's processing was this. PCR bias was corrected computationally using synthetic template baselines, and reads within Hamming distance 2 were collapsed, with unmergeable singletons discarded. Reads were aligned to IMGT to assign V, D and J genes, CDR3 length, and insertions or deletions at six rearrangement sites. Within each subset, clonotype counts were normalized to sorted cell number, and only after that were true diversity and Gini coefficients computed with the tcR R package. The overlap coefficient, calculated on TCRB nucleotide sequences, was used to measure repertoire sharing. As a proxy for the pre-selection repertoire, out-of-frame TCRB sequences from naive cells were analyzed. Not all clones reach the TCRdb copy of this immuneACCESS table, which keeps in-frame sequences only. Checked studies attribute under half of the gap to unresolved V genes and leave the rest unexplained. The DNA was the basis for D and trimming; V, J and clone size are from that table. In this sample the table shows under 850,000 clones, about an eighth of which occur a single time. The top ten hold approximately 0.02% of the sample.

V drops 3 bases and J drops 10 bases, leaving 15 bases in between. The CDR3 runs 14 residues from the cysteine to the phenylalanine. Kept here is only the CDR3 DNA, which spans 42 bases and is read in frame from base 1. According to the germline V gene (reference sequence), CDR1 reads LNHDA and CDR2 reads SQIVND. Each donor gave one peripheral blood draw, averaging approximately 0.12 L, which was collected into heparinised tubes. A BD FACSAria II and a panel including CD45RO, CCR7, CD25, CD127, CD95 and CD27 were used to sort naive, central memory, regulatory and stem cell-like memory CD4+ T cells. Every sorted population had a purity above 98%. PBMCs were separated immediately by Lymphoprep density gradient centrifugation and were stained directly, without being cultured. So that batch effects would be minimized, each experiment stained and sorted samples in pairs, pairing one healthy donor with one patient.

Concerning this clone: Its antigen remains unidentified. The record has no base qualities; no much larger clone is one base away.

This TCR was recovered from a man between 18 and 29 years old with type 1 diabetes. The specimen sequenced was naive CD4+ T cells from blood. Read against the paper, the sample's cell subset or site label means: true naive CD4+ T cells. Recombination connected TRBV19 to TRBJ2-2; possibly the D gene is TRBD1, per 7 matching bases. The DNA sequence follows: TGTGCCAGTAGTATGGGGGGACAGTGGGAGGAGCTGTTTTTT. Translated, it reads CASSMGGQWEELFF.